These T cell receptor beta chains were read from a single sample in a study of PD-1 blockade in classical Hodgkin lymphoma. Using immunoSEQ multiplex PCR, the repertoire was profiled, and TCRdb retains in-frame clones only, with some absent. The repertoire holds about 110,000 clones, with around nine tenths as singletons. Sequences were derived from peripheral blood mononuclear cells (PBMCs), sampled before the fourth cycle of nivolumab. These TCRs come from a human donor with classical Hodgkin lymphoma. Both conserved end residues are part of each CDR3. The D gene is left open where the match is weak. Rows give clone size only sometimes, using once, few, many, or a class for an expanded clone.

d_call: -; j_call: TRBJ1-1; v_call: TRBV6-5; clone_size: few; cdr3_nt: TGTGCCAGCAGTTATAGGCCTCCAGGAACCAACACTGAAGCTTTCTTT; cdr3_aa: CASSYRPPGTNTEAFF
d_call: -; j_call: TRBJ2-5; v_call: TRBV10-1; clone_size: -; cdr3_nt: TGCGCCAGCAGTGAGTCGAAGGGGATTACGGAGACCCAGTACTTC; cdr3_aa: CASSESKGITETQYF
d_call: -; j_call: TRBJ2-7; v_call: TRBV10-2; clone_size: -; cdr3_nt: TGCGCCAGCAGTGAAGAGGGGGGAGGGCCGAGGGAGCAGTACTTC; cdr3_aa: CASSEEGGGPREQYF
d_call: -; j_call: TRBJ2-7; v_call: TRBV2; clone_size: -; cdr3_nt: TGTGCCAGCAGTGAATATGGCTCCTTCGCCTACGAGCAGTACTTC; cdr3_aa: CASSEYGSFAYEQYF
d_call: TRBD1; j_call: TRBJ1-1; v_call: TRBV27; clone_size: -; cdr3_nt: TGTGCCAGCAGTTTCCCGGGACAGGCATACACTGAAGCTTTCTTT; cdr3_aa: CASSFPGQAYTEAFF
d_call: -; j_call: TRBJ1-1; v_call: TRBV5-5; clone_size: -; cdr3_nt: TGTGCCAGCAGCTTGTCGGATAACACTGAAGCTTTCTTT; cdr3_aa: CASSLSDNTEAFF
d_call: -; j_call: TRBJ2-1; v_call: TRBV7-9; clone_size: -; cdr3_nt: TGTGCCAGCATTATGGGAAGCAATGAGCAGTTCTTC; cdr3_aa: CASIMGSNEQFF
d_call: TRBD1; j_call: TRBJ1-5; v_call: TRBV19; clone_size: -; cdr3_nt: TGTGCCAGTATCCAAGACAGGGGACGCAATCAGCCCCAGCATTTT; cdr3_aa: CASIQDRGRNQPQHF
d_call: TRBD1; j_call: TRBJ1-2; v_call: TRBV11-2; clone_size: -; cdr3_nt: TGTGCCAGCAGCAACCCTCAATCGGGACAGGGGGTTGGCTACACCTTC; cdr3_aa: CASSNPQSGQGVGYTF
d_call: TRBD1; j_call: TRBJ1-5; v_call: TRBV28; clone_size: -; cdr3_nt: TGTGCCAGCAGTTGGTCAAGGACAGGGGCGGGCAATCAGCCCCAGCATTTT; cdr3_aa: CASSWSRTGAGNQPQHF
d_call: TRBD1; j_call: TRBJ1-2; v_call: TRBV5-1; clone_size: -; cdr3_nt: TGCGCCAGCAGCTCACGACGGACAGGGGCGCCCCATCGTAACTATGGCTACACCTTC; cdr3_aa: CASSSRRTGAPHRNYGYTF
d_call: -; j_call: TRBJ2-7; v_call: TRBV19; clone_size: -; cdr3_nt: TGTGCCAGTAGTCCAGGGACCTACGAGCAGTACTTC; cdr3_aa: CASSPGTYEQYF
d_call: -; j_call: TRBJ1-2; v_call: TRBV5-5; clone_size: -; cdr3_nt: TGTGCCAGCAGCTTCCAGACAGGTGGCTACACCTTC; cdr3_aa: CASSFQTGGYTF
d_call: -; j_call: TRBJ1-5; v_call: TRBV19; clone_size: -; cdr3_nt: TGTGCCAGTACCTCTATCACTGGGGGCAGGGATCAGCCCCAGCATTTT; cdr3_aa: CASTSITGGRDQPQHF
d_call: -; j_call: TRBJ2-2; v_call: TRBV6-5; clone_size: -; cdr3_nt: TGTGCCAGCAGTTACTCGAGACAGGTAGTCGGGGAGCTGTTTTTT; cdr3_aa: CASSYSRQVVGELFF
d_call: TRBD2; j_call: TRBJ2-5; v_call: TRBV11-2; clone_size: -; cdr3_nt: TGTGCCAGCAGCTTCAGGGGACTAGTAGAGACCCAGTACTTC; cdr3_aa: CASSFRGLVETQYF
d_call: -; j_call: TRBJ1-2; v_call: TRBV28; clone_size: few; cdr3_nt: TGTGCCAGCAGTTTGTCCCTCTATGGCTACACCTTC; cdr3_aa: CASSLSLYGYTF
d_call: -; j_call: TRBJ1-5; v_call: TRBV7-2; clone_size: -; cdr3_nt: TGTGCCAGCAGCTTAGAAGGAACTTATAGCAATCAGCCCCAGCATTTT; cdr3_aa: CASSLEGTYSNQPQHF
d_call: -; j_call: TRBJ1-5; v_call: TRBV7-2; clone_size: once; cdr3_nt: TGTGCCAGCAGCCAAGACACCTATAGCAATCAGCCCCAGCATTTT; cdr3_aa: CASSQDTYSNQPQHF
d_call: TRBD2; j_call: TRBJ2-1; v_call: TRBV19; clone_size: few; cdr3_nt: TGTGCCAGTAGTAGCTATACCGGGACTAGCGGGAGGGATGAGCAGTTCTTC; cdr3_aa: CASSSYTGTSGRDEQFF
d_call: -; j_call: TRBJ1-1; v_call: TRBV7-9; clone_size: once; cdr3_nt: TGTGCCAGCAGGGTCGATAACACTGAAGCTTTCTTT; cdr3_aa: CASRVDNTEAFF
d_call: -; j_call: TRBJ1-3; v_call: TRBV5-4; clone_size: -; cdr3_nt: TGTGCCAGCAGCTTGTATGGGGGGGGAAACACCATATATTTT; cdr3_aa: CASSLYGGGNTIYF
d_call: -; j_call: TRBJ2-1; v_call: TRBV5-4; clone_size: -; cdr3_nt: TGTGCCAGCAGCTCCTTACTAGATGAGCAGTTCTTC; cdr3_aa: CASSSLLDEQFF
d_call: TRBD1; j_call: TRBJ1-5; v_call: TRBV6-6; clone_size: -; cdr3_nt: TGTGCCAGCAGTCCCCAGGGGGAAATGAGTCAGCCCCAGCATTTT; cdr3_aa: CASSPQGEMSQPQHF
d_call: -; j_call: TRBJ2-1; v_call: TRBV19; clone_size: -; cdr3_nt: TGTGCCAGTAGTATCCGAGTCGGCGTCTCCTACAATGAGCAGTTCTTC; cdr3_aa: CASSIRVGVSYNEQFF
d_call: -; j_call: TRBJ2-1; v_call: TRBV28; clone_size: -; cdr3_nt: TGTGCCAGCAGGGAAGGGACCCCACCCAATGAGCAGTTCTTC; cdr3_aa: CASREGTPPNEQFF
d_call: -; j_call: TRBJ2-1; v_call: TRBV5-1; clone_size: -; cdr3_nt: TGCGCCAGCAGCTTGGCCGCCAGTGCTACTGAGCAGTTCTTC; cdr3_aa: CASSLAASATEQFF
d_call: TRBD2; j_call: TRBJ2-5; v_call: TRBV7-2; clone_size: once; cdr3_nt: TGTGCCAGCAGCCCACGCCCGAGACTAGCGGTGCAAGAGACCCAGTACTTC; cdr3_aa: CASSPRPRLAVQETQYF
d_call: TRBD2; j_call: TRBJ2-7; v_call: TRBV19; clone_size: -; cdr3_nt: TGTGCCAGTAGTACTACTAGCGGGAAGGTCTACGAGCAGTACTTC; cdr3_aa: CASSTTSGKVYEQYF
d_call: -; j_call: TRBJ2-5; v_call: TRBV7-9; clone_size: -; cdr3_nt: TGTGCCAGCAGCTTAAACGGGGAGACCCAGTACTTC; cdr3_aa: CASSLNGETQYF
d_call: TRBD2; j_call: TRBJ2-5; v_call: TRBV27; clone_size: once; cdr3_nt: TGTGCCAGCAGTTTATACCCTAGCGGAAGTATAGAGACCCAGTACTTC; cdr3_aa: CASSLYPSGSIETQYF
d_call: -; j_call: TRBJ2-3; v_call: TRBV25-1; clone_size: -; cdr3_nt: TGTGCCAGCGAGACCACGGCGGGGTTGACAGATACGCAGTATTTT; cdr3_aa: CASETTAGLTDTQYF
d_call: TRBD2; j_call: TRBJ2-1; v_call: TRBV27; clone_size: -; cdr3_nt: TGTGCCAGCAGTTTAAGGGTGGGACTAGCGGGAGCCCCCTCCTACAATGAGCAGTTCTTC; cdr3_aa: CASSLRVGLAGAPSYNEQFF
d_call: TRBD2; j_call: TRBJ2-7; v_call: TRBV4-3; clone_size: -; cdr3_nt: TGCGCCAGCAGCCAAGGGGGACTAGCTGGAGGGGCCTACGAGCAGTACTTC; cdr3_aa: CASSQGGLAGGAYEQYF
d_call: -; j_call: TRBJ2-5; v_call: TRBV19; clone_size: -; cdr3_nt: TGTGCCAGTAGTATGACAGGAGAGACCCAGTACTTC; cdr3_aa: CASSMTGETQYF
d_call: -; j_call: TRBJ1-1; v_call: TRBV5-1; clone_size: -; cdr3_nt: TGCGCCAGCAGTCCGAATCCTATCATGAACACTGAAGCTTTCTTT; cdr3_aa: CASSPNPIMNTEAFF
d_call: -; j_call: TRBJ1-2; v_call: TRBV9; clone_size: -; cdr3_nt: TGTGCCAGCAGCGTAGAGATGGGGGGCGAGGGCTACACCTTC; cdr3_aa: CASSVEMGGEGYTF
d_call: TRBD2; j_call: TRBJ2-3; v_call: TRBV30; clone_size: -; cdr3_nt: TGTGCCTGGAGTGTTTTAGCGGGGTTTGCGCAGTATTTT; cdr3_aa: CAWSVLAGFAQYF
d_call: TRBD1; j_call: TRBJ2-7; v_call: TRBV13; clone_size: -; cdr3_nt: TGTGCCAGCAGCTTAGGCCGGGACAGGAACTACGAGCAGTACTTC; cdr3_aa: CASSLGRDRNYEQYF
d_call: -; j_call: TRBJ2-3; v_call: TRBV4-1; clone_size: -; cdr3_nt: TGCGCCAGCAGCCAAGATCTTCGGGGGCAGGCTGTTACCCGCACAGATACGCAGTATTTT; cdr3_aa: CASSQDLRGQAVTRTDTQYF
d_call: -; j_call: TRBJ2-4; v_call: TRBV6-5; clone_size: -; cdr3_nt: TGTGCCAGCTGGTCGGGGGAGCCCAAAAACATTCAGTACTTC; cdr3_aa: CASWSGEPKNIQYF
d_call: -; j_call: TRBJ2-1; v_call: TRBV19; clone_size: -; cdr3_nt: TGTGCCAGTAGTATTGGGGGGCGCAGCTCCTACAATGAGCAGTTCTTC; cdr3_aa: CASSIGGRSSYNEQFF
d_call: -; j_call: TRBJ2-7; v_call: TRBV27; clone_size: few; cdr3_nt: TGTGCCAGCAGCCTAGCCCATAGCTCCTACGAGCAGTACTTC; cdr3_aa: CASSLAHSSYEQYF
d_call: -; j_call: TRBJ2-2; v_call: TRBV5-1; clone_size: -; cdr3_nt: TGCGCCAGCAGCTTGGGGGCTAGCGTTAACACCGGGGAGCTGTTTTTT; cdr3_aa: CASSLGASVNTGELFF
d_call: -; j_call: TRBJ1-1; v_call: TRBV5-8; clone_size: -; cdr3_nt: TGTGCCAGCAGTATAGGGTGGCGAAACACTGAAGCTTTCTTT; cdr3_aa: CASSIGWRNTEAFF
d_call: -; j_call: TRBJ1-1; v_call: TRBV7-9; clone_size: -; cdr3_nt: TGTGCCAGCAGCGCGCAAGGGGGGTTAATCACTGAAGCTTTCTTT; cdr3_aa: CASSAQGGLITEAFF
d_call: -; j_call: TRBJ2-5; v_call: TRBV28; clone_size: -; cdr3_nt: TGTGCCAGCAGTTTAACGATTGGGGGCGGTGAGACCCAGTACTTC; cdr3_aa: CASSLTIGGGETQYF
d_call: -; j_call: TRBJ2-1; v_call: TRBV7-9; clone_size: -; cdr3_nt: TGTGCCAGCCGCCCGGGGGCTCGAGATGAGCAGTTCTTC; cdr3_aa: CASRPGARDEQFF
d_call: -; j_call: TRBJ1-4; v_call: TRBV7-8; clone_size: -; cdr3_nt: TGTGCCAGCAGCCTTCGGGCCACTCTAAGGGAAAAACTGTTTTTT; cdr3_aa: CASSLRATLREKLFF
d_call: -; j_call: TRBJ2-3; v_call: TRBV6-6; clone_size: -; cdr3_nt: TGTGCCAGCGGCTTAACCTTATTCCGTGATACGCAGTATTTT; cdr3_aa: CASGLTLFRDTQYF
d_call: -; j_call: TRBJ1-1; v_call: TRBV11-2; clone_size: -; cdr3_nt: TGTGCCAGCAGCTTTAACGGGGAGGGGTCTTTCTTT; cdr3_aa: CASSFNGEGSFF
d_call: -; j_call: TRBJ1-5; v_call: TRBV11-2; clone_size: -; cdr3_nt: TGTGCCAGCAGCCTCGGAGGGGTTGAACAGCCCCAGCATTTT; cdr3_aa: CASSLGGVEQPQHF
d_call: -; j_call: TRBJ1-5; v_call: TRBV11-2; clone_size: -; cdr3_nt: TGTGCCAGCAGCTTAGGGGACCAGCCCCAGCATTTT; cdr3_aa: CASSLGDQPQHF
d_call: TRBD2; j_call: TRBJ2-3; v_call: TRBV6-5; clone_size: -; cdr3_nt: TGTGCCAGCAGTTGCGGAGCGGGAGCGGGCACAGATACGCAGTATTTT; cdr3_aa: CASSCGAGAGTDTQYF
d_call: -; j_call: TRBJ2-3; v_call: TRBV7-9; clone_size: -; cdr3_nt: TGTGCCAGCAGCTTAGGTGGGACAGATACGCAGTATTTT; cdr3_aa: CASSLGGTDTQYF
d_call: -; j_call: TRBJ1-4; v_call: TRBV27; clone_size: -; cdr3_nt: TGTGCCAGCAGTTTACGGGGCACCGGGCGTGAAAAACTGTTTTTT; cdr3_aa: CASSLRGTGREKLFF
d_call: -; j_call: TRBJ2-7; v_call: TRBV5-1; clone_size: few; cdr3_nt: TGCGCCAGCAGGTTAGCGGACTCCTACGAGCAGTACTTC; cdr3_aa: CASRLADSYEQYF
d_call: -; j_call: TRBJ1-2; v_call: TRBV6-5; clone_size: -; cdr3_nt: TGTGCCAGCAGTTACTCCTCAGGGGCGCATTACTATGGCTACACCTTC; cdr3_aa: CASSYSSGAHYYGYTF
d_call: TRBD1; j_call: TRBJ1-2; v_call: TRBV9; clone_size: -; cdr3_nt: TGTGCCAGCAGCGGGACAGGTGGAGGCTACACCTTC; cdr3_aa: CASSGTGGGYTF
d_call: -; j_call: TRBJ2-7; v_call: TRBV2; clone_size: -; cdr3_nt: TGTGCCAGCAGGGAGGAAGTCTACGAGCAGTACTTC; cdr3_aa: CASREEVYEQYF